This entry describes one T cell receptor beta chain. Its antigen is not known. Time point in this sample: before natalizumab initiation. Germline loops: CDR1 MDHEN, CDR2 SYDVKM. The length of the CDR3 is 15 residues. V was clipped by 6 bases and J by 0 bases; unmatched bases: 8. The record originates from a study of multiple sclerosis patients with progressive multifocal leukoencephalopathy. The repertoire was sequenced with immunoSEQ multiplex PCR; TCRdb's copy has only in-frame clones and lacks some. Here the sample spans tens of thousands of clones, 89% being singletons. Study-wide results and caveats: No common TRBV or TRBJ usage or pairing appeared at PML.

The chain carries TRBV28 and TRBJ2-7; 7 bases are a match to TRBD1. The sample was PBMCs. The receptor's source is a human donor with multiple sclerosis. The CDR3 nucleotides are TGTGCCAGCAGGGAACCGACAGGGTACTCCTACGAGCAGTACTTC. It translates to CASREPTGYSYEQYF.